A single sample is the source of the 30 T cell receptor beta chains below, sequenced in a study of blood T cell repertoires in COVID-19. The repertoire was sequenced with immunoSEQ multiplex PCR; TCRdb's copy has only in-frame clones and lacks some. The data hold hundreds of thousands of clones, with nearly 90% observed a single time. The sequencing sample was made of peripheral blood. These receptor sequences come from a man between 18 and 35 years old with COVID-19, enrolled during active disease.

The CDR3 sequence is CASSYAERGQNSPLHF. The CDR3, as DNA: TGTGCCAGCAGTTACGCCGAAAGAGGACAGAATTCACCCCTCCACTTT. The gene calls are TRBV6-6 and TRBJ1-6, with D perhaps TRBD1 (6 bases). With 2 bases removed from V and 7 bases from J, the gap between germline ends came to 15 bases. Germline loops: CDR1 MNHNY, CDR2 SVGAGI (reference sequence). This CDR3 contains 16 residues.

The chain is built from TRBV18 and TRBJ2-2; possible D gene TRBD1, 6 bases. The CDR3 is 15 residues long. The V and J ends lost 5 bases and 0 bases respectively, with 10 bases between them. Germline V lookup: CDR1 KGHSH, CDR2 LQKENI. This chain's CDR3 is CASSTTGSNTGELFF. CDR3 bases: TGTGCCAGCTCAACGACAGGATCGAACACCGGGGAGCTGTTTTTT.

The V gene is TRBV2, the J gene TRBJ2-7; 13 bases agree with TRBD2. This CDR3 has 15 amino acids. In germline, CDR1 is SNHLY, CDR2 FYNNEI. The junction had 9 bases not matched to a gene; V was cut back by 8 bases and J by 5 bases. The CDR3 DNA reads as TGTGCCAGCGGGGCCGGGACTAGCGGGACCAACGAGCAGTACTTC. This sequence encodes CASGAGTSGTNEQYF.

The chain uses TRBV7-6 and TRBJ2-5, with 8 bases fitting TRBD2. CDR1 and CDR2 (germline): SGHVS, FNYEAQ. The length of the CDR3 is 15 residues. Trimming took 3 bases from V and 5 from J; bases not matched to a gene: 8. This CDR3 is CASSFTAGEGETQYF. As DNA, the CDR3 is TGTGCCAGCAGCTTTACAGCGGGGGAGGGGGAGACCCAGTACTTC.

The chain couples TRBV3-1 (or the pseudogene TRBV3-2) to TRBJ2-1; maybe TRBD2 (5 bases). The CDR3 totals 15 residues. Germline values: CDR1 LGHDT, CDR2 YNNKEL (reference sequence). V was shortened by 3 bases and J by 4 bases, with 13 bases between the two germline ends. This chain's CDR3 is CASSHWPPGYNEQFF. In DNA, the CDR3 is TGTGCCAGCAGCCACTGGCCCCCGGGGTACAATGAGCAGTTCTTC.

V and J are TRBV5-1 and TRBJ2-1, with 9 bases matching TRBD1. With V trimmed by 2 bases and J by 4 bases, 4 bases remained unmatched. Germline lookup yields CDR1 SGHRS and CDR2 YFSETQ. CDR3 length: 15 amino acids. The CDR3 sequence is CASSLGQGQYNEQFF. CDR3 bases: TGCGCCAGCAGCTTAGGACAGGGGCAGTACAATGAGCAGTTCTTC.

This rearrangement joins TRBV2 to TRBJ1-6; 8 nucleotides match TRBD1. CDR3 length: 14 amino acids. From germline, CDR1 is SNHLY and CDR2 FYNNEI. The V segment lost 2 bases and the J segment 10 bases; nucleotides outside the gene matches: 4. In DNA form, the CDR3 reads TGTGCCAGCAGTGAACAGGGGGCAAGGTCACCCCTCCACTTT. This codes for CASSEQGARSPLHF.

This chain links TRBV7-9 with TRBJ2-1, with 12 bases fitting TRBD2. The CDR3 covers 14 residues. With V trimmed by 3 bases and J by 12 bases, 6 bases remained unmatched. Germline CDR1 is SEHNR and CDR2 is FQNEAQ (reference sequence). The DNA of the CDR3 is TGTGCCAGCAGCTTGACCGGACTAGCGGGGACGCAGTTCTTC. Translating gives CASSLTGLAGTQFF.

The genes are TRBV30 and TRBJ2-1; D might be TRBD2 (5 bases). Germline CDR1 GTSNPN, CDR2 SVGIG (reference sequence). This CDR3 is built from 14 residues. Trimming removed 4 bases at V and 8 bases at J, with 18 bases between. This CDR3 is CAWTLLSGGDEQFF. The DNA for the CDR3 is TGTGCCTGGACCTTACTCAGCGGTGGGGATGAGCAGTTCTTC.

This clone has just one count. This chain links TRBV9 with TRBJ2-5, with 7 nucleotides matching TRBD1. The CDR3 has 15 amino acids. Germline trimming cut 0 bases from V and 2 bases from J; bases unmatched to any gene: 4. The germline V gene encodes CDR1 SGDLS and CDR2 YYNGEE. In DNA, the CDR3 is TGTGCCAGCAGCGTAGCTGCAGGGGGTCAAGAGACCCAGTACTTC. Translating gives CASSVAAGGQETQYF. Variable domain in full (rest from reference TRBV9 and TRBJ2-5): DSGVTQTPKHLITATGQRVTLRCSPRSGDLSVYWYQQSLDQGLQFLIQYYNGEERAKGNILERFSAQQFPDLHSELNLSSLELGDSALYFCASSVAAGGQETQYFGPGTRLLVL.

The chain joins TRBV6-5 to TRBJ1-1; possible D gene TRBD1, 6 bases. The V end lost 6 bases, the J end lost 4 bases, and 15 bases lay between the germline ends. This CDR3 region has 14 residues. Germline CDR1 and CDR2: MNHEY and SVGAGI. CDR3 amino acids: CASSKTGSSTEAFF. The CDR3 DNA is TGTGCCAGCAGCAAAACAGGGTCTAGCACTGAAGCTTTCTTT.

The rearrangement uses TRBV5-1 and TRBJ1-6, with D perhaps matching TRBD1 (5 bases). CDR3 size: 15 residues. V shed 4 bases and J shed 5 bases, with 13 bases lying between them. Looked up from germline, CDR1 is SGHRS and CDR2 is YFSETQ. CDR3 coding DNA: TGCGCCAGCAGCGTTACGACAGCCGATAATTCACCCCTCCACTTT. This gives the protein CASSVTTADNSPLHF.

The chain employs TRBV20-1 and TRBJ2-2; TRBD2 agrees at 7 bases. Germline CDR1 DFQATT, CDR2 SNEGSKA (reference sequence). The CDR3 spans 15 residues. The junction had 5 bases not matched to a gene; V was cut back by 3 bases and J by 1 base. The DNA of the CDR3 is TGCAGTGCTAGTTTGCGGGGGTTGAACACCGGGGAGCTGTTTTTT. Translating it yields CSASLRGLNTGELFF.

The CDR3 spells CAISGGAGYEQYF. CDR3 bases: TGTGCCATCAGTGGAGGGGCGGGGTACGAGCAGTACTTC. The chain combines TRBV10-3 with TRBJ2-7, with a tentative D call TRBD2 (6 bases). The CDR3 has 13 residues. Germline V gene sequence: CDR1 ENHRY, CDR2 SYGVKD. Between the trimmed V and J ends, which lost 4 bases and 4 bases, there was a span of 11 bases.

This clone has a handful of counts. This CDR3 reads CASKGLAANTGELFF. The CDR3 bases are TGTGCCAGCAAGGGACTAGCGGCGAACACCGGGGAGCTGTTTTTT. The V call is TRBV19, the J call TRBJ2-2; TRBD2 matches 11 bases. This CDR3 region has 15 residues. With 9 bases clipped from V and 0 bases from J, the junction kept 3 bases outside the gene matches. Per germline, CDR1 LNHDA and CDR2 SQIVND (reference sequence). Using reference TRBV19 and TRBJ2-2 for the parts outside the CDR3, the full variable domain is DGGITQSPKYLFRKEGQNVTLSCEQNLNHDAMYWYRQDPGQGLRLIYYSQIVNDFQKGDIAEGYSVSREKKESFPLTVTSAQKNPTAFYLCASKGLAANTGELFFGEGSRLTVL.

The chain uses TRBV19 and TRBJ1-1; D gene unclear. The V gene's germline CDR1 is LNHDA and CDR2 SQIVND (reference sequence). Trimming removed 8 bases at V and 0 bases at J, with 16 bases between. This CDR3 has 15 residues. The CDR3 region has the DNA TGTGCCAGTTCCCGGGGAGGTCGGATGAACACTGAAGCTTTCTTT. It yields the protein CASSRGGRMNTEAFF. The full variable domain, its missing parts supplied by reference TRBV19 and TRBJ1-1, is DGGITQSPKYLFRKEGQNVTLSCEQNLNHDAMYWYRQDPGQGLRLIYYSQIVNDFQKGDIAEGYSVSREKKESFPLTVTSAQKNPTAFYLCASSRGGRMNTEAFFGQGTRLTVV.

V is TRBV5-6 and J is TRBJ2-7; 9 bases agree with TRBD1. Germline CDR1 and CDR2: SGHDT and YYEEEE. Trimming at V came to 0 bases and at J to 1 base, leaving 2 bases not matched to a gene. CDR3 length: 15 residues. CDR3 nucleotide sequence: TGTGCCAGCAGCTTGGGACAGGGGGGTTCCTACGAGCAGTACTTC. It is translated as CASSLGQGGSYEQYF.

The rearrangement joins TRBV2 to TRBJ1-1; 9 bases line up with TRBD1. The ends lost 7 bases at V and 5 bases at J; junction bases unmatched: 14. This CDR3 is built from 16 residues. Per the germline V gene, CDR1 is SNHLY and CDR2 is FYNNEI. CDR3 nucleotides: TGTGCCAGCACCCGGGTAGGGACAGGGCTTGTTACTGAAGCTTTCTTT. As protein: CASTRVGTGLVTEAFF.

This clone has only one observation. The chain carries TRBV5-4 and TRBJ1-2; D remains unclear. The germline CDR1 and CDR2 sequences are SGHNT and YYREEE (reference sequence). The length of the CDR3 is 15 residues. Between the trimmed V and J ends, which lost 4 bases and 7 bases, there was a span of 20 bases. CDR3 sequence reads: CASSHRSSPLFGYTF. DNA of the CDR3: TGTGCCAGCAGCCATCGGAGCTCCCCCCTATTTGGCTACACCTTC.

J is TRBJ2-7 and V is TRBV2, with 7 bases fitting TRBD2. In germline, CDR1 is SNHLY, CDR2 FYNNEI. This CDR3 region has 12 residues. V gave up 3 bases and J gave up 6 bases; unmatched junction bases: 2. The CDR3 DNA follows: TGTGCCAGCAGTGAGACGGGGGGCGAGCAGTACTTC. It specifies CASSETGGEQYF.

The rearrangement links TRBV2 to TRBJ1-3; D is unclear. The CDR3 totals 15 residues. V lost 3 bases, J lost 0 bases, and 9 bases lay in between. Germline CDR1 is SNHLY and CDR2 is FYNNEI. The chain's CDR3 is CASSELLNSGNTIYF. CDR3 coding DNA: TGTGCCAGCAGTGAGTTACTTAACTCTGGAAACACCATATATTTT. The whole variable domain, filled in from reference TRBV2 and TRBJ1-3, reads EPEVTQTPSHQVTQMGQEVILRCVPISNHLYFYWYRQILGQKVEFLVSFYNNEISEKSEIFDDQFSVERPDGSNFTLKIRSTKLEDSAMYFCASSELLNSGNTIYFGEGSWLTVV.

This chain joins TRBV20-1 and TRBJ1-5, with a tentative D call TRBD1 (6 bases). Germline V CDR1 and CDR2: DFQATT, SNEGSKA (reference sequence). The CDR3 contains 13 residues. Deletions cut 6 bases from V and 3 bases from J, with 12 bases between. The chain's CDR3 is CSASTGPNQPQHF. Here the CDR3 DNA reads TGCAGTGCCAGTACAGGGCCCAATCAGCCCCAGCATTTT.

DNA for the CDR3: TGTGCCAGCAGCTTTACAGGGTTTGTTCCTGATACGCAGTATTTT. The encoded protein is CASSFTGFVPDTQYF. The chain couples TRBV11-2 to TRBJ2-3; possible D gene TRBD1, 6 bases. V lost 3 bases and J 6 bases, leaving 16 bases between the germline ends. CDR3 size: 15 residues. Per germline, CDR1 SGHAT and CDR2 FQNNGV.

This chain connects TRBV7-2 to TRBJ1-4; 7 bases fit TRBD1. CDR1 and CDR2 (germline): SGHTA, FQGNSA. The CDR3 is made up of 15 amino acids. V was clipped by 5 bases and J by 7 bases; unmatched bases: 10. Here the CDR3 DNA reads TGTGCCAGCAGCATCATCAGGGGGAGTGGTGAAAAACTGTTTTTT. This encodes CASSIIRGSGEKLFF.

The chain combines TRBV5-4 with TRBJ2-5, with D possibly matching TRBD1 (5 bases). V lost 6 bases to trimming and J lost 4 bases, with 10 bases between them. The CDR3 contains 12 residues. Germline V gene sequence: CDR1 SGHNT, CDR2 YYREEE (reference sequence). DNA for the CDR3: TGTGCCAGCACATCAGGGTTAGAGACCCAGTACTTC. It codes for CASTSGLETQYF.

V is TRBV6-5 and J is TRBJ1-6; D gene uncertain. Germline V gives CDR1 MNHEY, CDR2 SVGAGI. This CDR3 region has 15 residues. With 2 bases removed from V and 5 bases from J, the gap between germline ends came to 10 bases. CDR3 DNA: TGTGCCAGCAGTTACCGCAACACCAATAATTCACCCCTCCACTTT. Encoded protein: CASSYRNTNNSPLHF.

Comments on this clone: Other DNA sequences in the same sample also yield this CDR3. The chain combines TRBV5-1 with TRBJ2-1; 13 bases match TRBD2. This CDR3 is 15 amino acids long. Germline CDR1 SGHRS, CDR2 YFSETQ. V gave up 4 bases and J gave up 4 bases; unmatched junction bases: 2. The DNA of the CDR3 is TGCGCCAGCAGCGGGACTAGCGGGGATTACAATGAGCAGTTCTTC. Amino acid sequence: CASSGTSGDYNEQFF.

This clone was observed a single time. This chain links TRBV3-1 (or the pseudogene TRBV3-2) with TRBJ2-5; a possible D gene is TRBD2 (7 bases). Germline V CDR1 and CDR2: LGHDT, YNNKEL (reference sequence). This CDR3 is 15 amino acids long. Trimming left V 0 bases short and J 4 bases short, with 12 bases between. The CDR3 protein is CASSQERGGGETQYF. Here the CDR3 DNA reads TGTGCCAGCAGCCAAGAACGGGGAGGGGGAGAGACCCAGTACTTC.

The rearrangement links TRBV6-5 to TRBJ1-5; weak D call: TRBD1 (6 bases). With 5 bases removed from V and 2 bases from J, the gap between germline ends came to 13 bases. The germline V gene encodes CDR1 MNHEY and CDR2 SVGAGI. The CDR3 has 15 amino acids. The CDR3 DNA sequence: TGTGCCAGCAGTACCGGGACAAGCGGCAATCAGCCCCAGCATTTT. Its translation: CASSTGTSGNQPQHF.

The CDR3 bases are TGTGCCACCAGTGACGGTCACAGGGGGACGGGTGAAAAACTGTTTTTT. Its protein product is CATSDGHRGTGEKLFF. The V gene is TRBV24-1, the J gene TRBJ1-4; 8 bases are a match to TRBD1. Germline trimming cut 4 bases from V and 7 bases from J; bases unmatched to any gene: 10. Germline assignment: CDR1 KGHDR and CDR2 SFDVKD. This CDR3 has 16 residues.